Listed here are 22 T cell receptor beta chains from one sample, sequenced in a study of blood T cell repertoires in COVID-19. The method was immunoSEQ multiplex PCR; TCRdb's version includes in-frame clones alone and lacks a portion of them. Of roughly 300,000 clones in the sample, about nine tenths were seen once. Sequencing used PBMCs or T cells enriched from blood (not recorded which). The receptors originated from a woman between 40 and 55 years old with acute COVID-19.

The chain links TRBV24-1 to TRBJ1-2; 7 nucleotides line up with TRBD1. V gave up 2 bases and J gave up 10 bases; unmatched junction bases: 9. There are 14 residues in the CDR3. CDR1 KGHDR and CDR2 SFDVKD come from the germline V gene. The CDR3 region has the DNA TGTGCCACCAGTGATTCAAGAGGGGGCCCCGTCTACACCTTC. Its protein product is CATSDSRGGPVYTF.

Concerning this clone: One end of the junction fails to match germline, which may point to a read error. This chain connects TRBV6-5 to TRBJ1-5; D is possibly TRBD1 (6 bases). CDR1 is MNHEY and CDR2 is SVGAGI in the germline V gene. The CDR3 has 14 residues. The CDR3: CASMGGGRGQPQHF. Here the CDR3 DNA reads TGTGCGAGCATGGGAGGGGGTCGAGGTCAGCCCCAGCATTTT.

The gene calls are TRBV30 and TRBJ1-2; D is unclear. CDR1 is GTSNPN, CDR2 SVGIG, per germline (reference sequence). Trimming left V 2 bases short and J 2 bases short, with 12 bases between. The CDR3 is made up of 14 amino acids. The CDR3 spells CAWSRSRLNYGYTF. The CDR3 nucleotides are TGTGCCTGGAGTAGGTCGCGGCTGAACTATGGCTACACCTTC.

V gene TRBV7-9 combines with J gene TRBJ1-2; unclear D gene. Looked up from germline, CDR1 is SEHNR and CDR2 is FQNEAQ (reference sequence). This CDR3 has 15 residues. Trimming removed 0 bases from V and 4 bases from J, with 12 bases in between. CDR3 nucleotides: TGTGCCAGCAGCTTAGCCAGATCCCCACGCTATGGCTACACCTTC. Protein product: CASSLARSPRYGYTF.

DNA of the CDR3: TGTGCCACCAGCAGAGATCGGAGGAACACTGAAGCTTTCTTT. Residues: CATSRDRRNTEAFF. The chain links TRBV15 to TRBJ1-1; no firm D call. The germline V and J ends were trimmed by 0 bases and 1 base, with 6 bases remaining between them. Germline CDR1 is LNHNV and CDR2 is YYDKDF (reference sequence). The CDR3 contains 14 residues.

The CDR3 reads CASKIARTEAFF. The DNA for the CDR3 is TGTGCCAGCAAAATCGCGAGGACTGAAGCTTTCTTT. The genes are TRBV12-3 or TRBV12-4 and TRBJ1-1; D gene unclear. The CDR3 runs 12 residues. Trimming took 7 bases from V and 5 from J, leaving 11 bases between them.

This clone was detected once. The chain has TRBV3-1 (or the pseudogene TRBV3-2) and TRBJ1-1; D perhaps matches TRBD1 (6 bases). Per the germline V gene, CDR1 is LGHDT and CDR2 is YNNKEL (reference sequence). Trimming cost V 1 base and J 5 bases, with 14 bases left between them. The CDR3 has 15 amino acids. CDR3 nucleotide sequence: TGTGCCAGCAGCCAAGGGGGGCCAGGGCAAACTGAAGCTTTCTTT. The encoded protein is CASSQGGPGQTEAFF.

The V call is TRBV5-1, the J call TRBJ2-7; 9 bases agree with TRBD1. V gave up 4 bases and J gave up 2 bases; unmatched junction bases: 7. CDR1 SGHRS and CDR2 YFSETQ come from the germline V gene. This CDR3 spans 15 amino acids. The CDR3: CASSPGTGWTYEQYF. For the CDR3, the DNA is TGCGCCAGCAGCCCCGGGACAGGGTGGACCTACGAGCAGTACTTC.

Turning to this clone: A clone one base away is much larger, so this may be a read error. The CDR3 DNA follows: TGTGCCAGCAGCTCGGACAGAGCCTACGAGCAGTACTTC. This gives the protein CASSSDRAYEQYF. This chain uses TRBV11-2 with TRBJ2-7; tentative D call: TRBD1 (6 bases). Germline loops: CDR1 SGHAT, CDR2 FQNNGV. The CDR3 spans 13 residues. Trimming stripped 4 bases from V and 2 bases from J, with 9 bases between.

V and J are TRBV18 and TRBJ1-5; TRBD1 is a possible D gene (5 bases). This CDR3 comprises 13 residues. Germline CDR1 reads KGHSH; CDR2 reads LQKENI. The germline V and J ends were trimmed by 2 bases and 3 bases, with 5 bases remaining between them. The CDR3 bases are TGTGCCAGCTCACCAGGGGCCAATCAGCCCCAGCATTTT. Protein sequence: CASSPGANQPQHF.

The chain couples TRBV6-2 or TRBV6-3 to TRBJ1-5; tentatively, D is TRBD1 (5 bases). This CDR3 spans 14 amino acids. CDR1 and CDR2 from the germline V gene are MNHEY and SVGEGT. With 4 bases removed from V and 4 bases from J, the gap between germline ends came to 11 bases. The CDR3 is CASSLWGDNQPQHF. The CDR3 region has the DNA TGTGCCAGCAGTTTGTGGGGGGATAATCAGCCCCAGCATTTT.

The V gene is TRBV9, the J gene TRBJ1-2; tentatively, D is TRBD1 (6 bases). The CDR3 totals 16 residues. V was trimmed by 3 bases and J by 5 bases, leaving 20 bases between them. Per the germline V gene, CDR1 is SGDLS and CDR2 is YYNGEE. The CDR3 is CASSATTGDSWYGYTF. The CDR3 coding sequence is TGTGCCAGCAGCGCTACGACAGGAGATTCCTGGTATGGCTACACCTTC.

The V call is TRBV5-5, the J call TRBJ1-1, with D possibly matching TRBD1 (5 bases). The CDR3 is 15 residues long. Trimming cost V 5 bases and J 3 bases, with 17 bases left between them. Germline lookup yields CDR1 SGHKS and CDR2 YYEKEE (reference sequence). CDR3 in DNA: TGTGCCAGCAGTCACGACAGTTCGCCCTACACTGAAGCTTTCTTT. Amino acid sequence: CASSHDSSPYTEAFF.

V is TRBV28 and J is TRBJ1-5; a possible D gene is TRBD1 (5 bases). Germline CDR1 reads MDHEN; CDR2 reads SYDVKM. The V gene lost 8 bases and the J gene lost 3 bases, with 14 bases spanning the gap. The CDR3 spans 14 residues. The CDR3 spells CASGPRQINQPQHF. CDR3 DNA sequence: TGTGCCAGCGGGCCCAGACAGATCAATCAGCCCCAGCATTTT.

V usage is TRBV15 and J usage is TRBJ1-5, with 7 bases fitting TRBD1. CDR1 is LNHNV and CDR2 is YYDKDF in the germline V gene (reference sequence). CDR3 length: 15 residues. The junction had 2 bases not matched to a gene; V was cut back by 1 base and J by 2 bases. CDR3 sequence reads: CATSRGGQGNQPQHF. The CDR3 nucleotides read TGTGCCACCAGCAGAGGAGGACAGGGCAATCAGCCCCAGCATTTT. The complete variable domain, with remaining parts taken from reference TRBV15 and TRBJ1-5, reads DAMVIQNPRYQVTQFGKPVTLSCSQTLNHNVMYWYQQKSSQAPKLLFHYYDKDFNNEADTPDNFQSRRPNTSFCFLDIRSPGLGDTAMYLCATSRGGQGNQPQHFGDGTRLSIL.

The CDR3 DNA follows: TGTGCCAGCAGCTCAGGCGAGAGCACTGAAGCTTTCTTT. The encoded protein is CASSSGESTEAFF. This rearrangement joins TRBV13 to TRBJ1-1; D is undetermined. Germline assignment: CDR1 PRHDT and CDR2 FYEKMQ (reference sequence). This CDR3 has 13 residues. The V gene lost 4 bases and the J gene lost 4 bases, with 10 bases spanning the gap.

This chain uses TRBV19 with TRBJ1-2; TRBD1 matches 7 bases. V lost 1 base to trimming and J lost 8 bases; unmatched junction nucleotides: 4. There are 13 residues in the CDR3. Germline CDR1 is LNHDA and CDR2 is SQIVND (reference sequence). DNA of the CDR3: TGTGCCAGTAGTATAGGACAGGGCGGCGGCTACACCTTC. Translation: CASSIGQGGGYTF.

V is TRBV9 and J is TRBJ2-2, with D possibly being TRBD1 (6 bases). The CDR3 loop spans 17 amino acids. V was trimmed by 3 bases and J by 0 bases, leaving 15 bases between them. Germline V gene sequence: CDR1 SGDLS, CDR2 YYNGEE. CDR3 DNA: TGTGCCAGCAGCGGTCGACAGGCCCCTTCGAACACCGGGGAGCTGTTTTTT. Translation: CASSGRQAPSNTGELFF.

A single count supports this clone. The genes are TRBV28 and TRBJ2-1; 7 bases align to TRBD2. V lost 3 bases to trimming and J lost 9 bases; unmatched junction nucleotides: 8. This CDR3 contains 14 residues. Germline V gene sequence: CDR1 MDHEN, CDR2 SYDVKM. Here the CDR3 reads CASSFRSGKAEQFF. The DNA of the CDR3 is TGTGCCAGCAGTTTTAGGAGCGGGAAGGCTGAGCAGTTCTTC.

The V and J genes are TRBV3-1 (or the pseudogene TRBV3-2) and TRBJ1-2; D not resolved. The CDR3 contains 11 residues. Trimming cost V 0 bases and J 14 bases, with 10 bases left between them. CDR1 is LGHDT and CDR2 is YNNKEL in the germline V gene (reference sequence). The CDR3 loop reads CASSQDHLRTF. In DNA form, the CDR3 reads TGTGCCAGCAGCCAAGATCATCTGAGGACCTTC.

The V and J genes are TRBV2 and TRBJ1-1; D is possibly TRBD1 (5 bases). Per the germline V gene, CDR1 is SNHLY and CDR2 is FYNNEI. The CDR3 extends over 14 amino acids. V was trimmed by 5 bases and J by 5 bases, leaving 15 bases between them. CDR3 in amino acids: CASSLGRGETEAFF. The CDR3 DNA reads TGTGCCAGCAGTCTGGGGAGGGGTGAGACTGAAGCTTTCTTT.

This clone was recorded a few times. The chain couples TRBV21-1 to TRBJ2-2; TRBD1, the table's D call, was not compared with the DNA. TRBV21-1 is designated a pseudogene. This CDR3 spans 16 amino acids. CDR3 loop: CASSKGQSGDTGELFF. DNA of the CDR3: TGTGCCAGCAGCAAAGGACAGAGTGGGGACACCGGGGAGCTGTTTTTT.